The entry below gives a single T cell receptor (beta chain) sequence along with its context. Its antigen remains unknown. The sample originates from a study of regulatory T cells. Study-wide results and limits: Hydrophobic residues at CDR3 positions 6 and 7 were enriched in conventional CD4+ T cells of CD3G-deficient patients. Regulatory T cells showed the strongest V-J pair restriction and V/J gene skewing among patient repertoires.

The PCR used 52 TRBV and 13 TRBJ primers. Profiling relied on immunoSEQ multiplex PCR, and the TCRdb table lists in-frame clones only, not all of them. Of under 45,000 clones in the sample, about nine tenths were seen once. Autoimmunity was present in every CD3G-deficient patient, worse in two. Patients, 2 to 39 years old, had expanded memory T-cell proportions. Regulatory (CD25-high CD127-low) and conventional (CD25-low CD127-high) CD4+ T cells were sorted separately. The receptor's source is a person aged 18 to 35 with CD3G deficiency. The material sequenced was conventional CD4+ T cells sorted from blood.

The CDR3 protein is CASSPTKRGWGTEAFF. The DNA for the CDR3 is TGTGCCAGCAGTCCCACGAAGAGGGGTTGGGGCACTGAAGCTTTCTTT. The V call is TRBV28, the J call TRBJ1-1; possibly TRBD1 for D (5 bases). Trimming shortened V by 5 bases and J by 4 bases, and 20 bases separated the two germline ends. Per germline, CDR1 MDHEN and CDR2 SYDVKM. The CDR3 is 16 residues long.